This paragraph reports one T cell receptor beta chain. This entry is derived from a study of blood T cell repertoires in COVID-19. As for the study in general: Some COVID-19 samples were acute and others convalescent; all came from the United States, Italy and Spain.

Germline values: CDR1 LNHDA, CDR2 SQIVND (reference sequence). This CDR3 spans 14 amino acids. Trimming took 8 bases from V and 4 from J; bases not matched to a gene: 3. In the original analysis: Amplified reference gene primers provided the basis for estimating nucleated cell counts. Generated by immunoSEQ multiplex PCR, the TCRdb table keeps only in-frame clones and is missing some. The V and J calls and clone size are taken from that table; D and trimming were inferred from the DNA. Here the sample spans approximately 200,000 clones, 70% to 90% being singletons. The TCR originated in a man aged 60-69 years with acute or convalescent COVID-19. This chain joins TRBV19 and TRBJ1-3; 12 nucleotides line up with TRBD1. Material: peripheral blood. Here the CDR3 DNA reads TGTGCCAGTGCCGGGACAGGGGGCGGAAACACCATATATTTT. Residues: CASAGTGGGNTIYF.